This TCR beta chain derives from a study of CD8 T cells in ankylosing spondylitis. Comments on this clonotype: Antigen: not known.

TCRdb analysed the 5' RACE reads with MiXCR anew, one entry per CDR3 protein. The repertoire includes a few hundred thousand distinct CDR3 sequences, under 20% of them detected once, and more than 25% sits in the top ten. Study-level findings and limits: Certain motif variants had earlier been reported in reactive arthritis synovial fluid and blood. Apparently characteristic of ankylosing spondylitis blood was a TCR beta motif (about eight highly homologous variants).

V dropped 2 bases and J dropped 2 bases, with 11 bases sitting between them. Germline V gene sequence: CDR1 SGHRS, CDR2 YFSETQ. The CDR3 loop spans 15 amino acids. The chain employs TRBV5-1 and TRBJ2-1; D not resolved. The clonotype comes from a male donor with ankylosing spondylitis or in good health (not recorded which). The sequenced sample was blood, either unsorted or a sorted T cell fraction (not recorded which). This CDR3 is CASSLRSRAYNEQFF. Written as DNA, the CDR3 is TGCGCCAGCAGCTTAAGGAGTAGGGCCTACAATGAGCAGTTCTTC.